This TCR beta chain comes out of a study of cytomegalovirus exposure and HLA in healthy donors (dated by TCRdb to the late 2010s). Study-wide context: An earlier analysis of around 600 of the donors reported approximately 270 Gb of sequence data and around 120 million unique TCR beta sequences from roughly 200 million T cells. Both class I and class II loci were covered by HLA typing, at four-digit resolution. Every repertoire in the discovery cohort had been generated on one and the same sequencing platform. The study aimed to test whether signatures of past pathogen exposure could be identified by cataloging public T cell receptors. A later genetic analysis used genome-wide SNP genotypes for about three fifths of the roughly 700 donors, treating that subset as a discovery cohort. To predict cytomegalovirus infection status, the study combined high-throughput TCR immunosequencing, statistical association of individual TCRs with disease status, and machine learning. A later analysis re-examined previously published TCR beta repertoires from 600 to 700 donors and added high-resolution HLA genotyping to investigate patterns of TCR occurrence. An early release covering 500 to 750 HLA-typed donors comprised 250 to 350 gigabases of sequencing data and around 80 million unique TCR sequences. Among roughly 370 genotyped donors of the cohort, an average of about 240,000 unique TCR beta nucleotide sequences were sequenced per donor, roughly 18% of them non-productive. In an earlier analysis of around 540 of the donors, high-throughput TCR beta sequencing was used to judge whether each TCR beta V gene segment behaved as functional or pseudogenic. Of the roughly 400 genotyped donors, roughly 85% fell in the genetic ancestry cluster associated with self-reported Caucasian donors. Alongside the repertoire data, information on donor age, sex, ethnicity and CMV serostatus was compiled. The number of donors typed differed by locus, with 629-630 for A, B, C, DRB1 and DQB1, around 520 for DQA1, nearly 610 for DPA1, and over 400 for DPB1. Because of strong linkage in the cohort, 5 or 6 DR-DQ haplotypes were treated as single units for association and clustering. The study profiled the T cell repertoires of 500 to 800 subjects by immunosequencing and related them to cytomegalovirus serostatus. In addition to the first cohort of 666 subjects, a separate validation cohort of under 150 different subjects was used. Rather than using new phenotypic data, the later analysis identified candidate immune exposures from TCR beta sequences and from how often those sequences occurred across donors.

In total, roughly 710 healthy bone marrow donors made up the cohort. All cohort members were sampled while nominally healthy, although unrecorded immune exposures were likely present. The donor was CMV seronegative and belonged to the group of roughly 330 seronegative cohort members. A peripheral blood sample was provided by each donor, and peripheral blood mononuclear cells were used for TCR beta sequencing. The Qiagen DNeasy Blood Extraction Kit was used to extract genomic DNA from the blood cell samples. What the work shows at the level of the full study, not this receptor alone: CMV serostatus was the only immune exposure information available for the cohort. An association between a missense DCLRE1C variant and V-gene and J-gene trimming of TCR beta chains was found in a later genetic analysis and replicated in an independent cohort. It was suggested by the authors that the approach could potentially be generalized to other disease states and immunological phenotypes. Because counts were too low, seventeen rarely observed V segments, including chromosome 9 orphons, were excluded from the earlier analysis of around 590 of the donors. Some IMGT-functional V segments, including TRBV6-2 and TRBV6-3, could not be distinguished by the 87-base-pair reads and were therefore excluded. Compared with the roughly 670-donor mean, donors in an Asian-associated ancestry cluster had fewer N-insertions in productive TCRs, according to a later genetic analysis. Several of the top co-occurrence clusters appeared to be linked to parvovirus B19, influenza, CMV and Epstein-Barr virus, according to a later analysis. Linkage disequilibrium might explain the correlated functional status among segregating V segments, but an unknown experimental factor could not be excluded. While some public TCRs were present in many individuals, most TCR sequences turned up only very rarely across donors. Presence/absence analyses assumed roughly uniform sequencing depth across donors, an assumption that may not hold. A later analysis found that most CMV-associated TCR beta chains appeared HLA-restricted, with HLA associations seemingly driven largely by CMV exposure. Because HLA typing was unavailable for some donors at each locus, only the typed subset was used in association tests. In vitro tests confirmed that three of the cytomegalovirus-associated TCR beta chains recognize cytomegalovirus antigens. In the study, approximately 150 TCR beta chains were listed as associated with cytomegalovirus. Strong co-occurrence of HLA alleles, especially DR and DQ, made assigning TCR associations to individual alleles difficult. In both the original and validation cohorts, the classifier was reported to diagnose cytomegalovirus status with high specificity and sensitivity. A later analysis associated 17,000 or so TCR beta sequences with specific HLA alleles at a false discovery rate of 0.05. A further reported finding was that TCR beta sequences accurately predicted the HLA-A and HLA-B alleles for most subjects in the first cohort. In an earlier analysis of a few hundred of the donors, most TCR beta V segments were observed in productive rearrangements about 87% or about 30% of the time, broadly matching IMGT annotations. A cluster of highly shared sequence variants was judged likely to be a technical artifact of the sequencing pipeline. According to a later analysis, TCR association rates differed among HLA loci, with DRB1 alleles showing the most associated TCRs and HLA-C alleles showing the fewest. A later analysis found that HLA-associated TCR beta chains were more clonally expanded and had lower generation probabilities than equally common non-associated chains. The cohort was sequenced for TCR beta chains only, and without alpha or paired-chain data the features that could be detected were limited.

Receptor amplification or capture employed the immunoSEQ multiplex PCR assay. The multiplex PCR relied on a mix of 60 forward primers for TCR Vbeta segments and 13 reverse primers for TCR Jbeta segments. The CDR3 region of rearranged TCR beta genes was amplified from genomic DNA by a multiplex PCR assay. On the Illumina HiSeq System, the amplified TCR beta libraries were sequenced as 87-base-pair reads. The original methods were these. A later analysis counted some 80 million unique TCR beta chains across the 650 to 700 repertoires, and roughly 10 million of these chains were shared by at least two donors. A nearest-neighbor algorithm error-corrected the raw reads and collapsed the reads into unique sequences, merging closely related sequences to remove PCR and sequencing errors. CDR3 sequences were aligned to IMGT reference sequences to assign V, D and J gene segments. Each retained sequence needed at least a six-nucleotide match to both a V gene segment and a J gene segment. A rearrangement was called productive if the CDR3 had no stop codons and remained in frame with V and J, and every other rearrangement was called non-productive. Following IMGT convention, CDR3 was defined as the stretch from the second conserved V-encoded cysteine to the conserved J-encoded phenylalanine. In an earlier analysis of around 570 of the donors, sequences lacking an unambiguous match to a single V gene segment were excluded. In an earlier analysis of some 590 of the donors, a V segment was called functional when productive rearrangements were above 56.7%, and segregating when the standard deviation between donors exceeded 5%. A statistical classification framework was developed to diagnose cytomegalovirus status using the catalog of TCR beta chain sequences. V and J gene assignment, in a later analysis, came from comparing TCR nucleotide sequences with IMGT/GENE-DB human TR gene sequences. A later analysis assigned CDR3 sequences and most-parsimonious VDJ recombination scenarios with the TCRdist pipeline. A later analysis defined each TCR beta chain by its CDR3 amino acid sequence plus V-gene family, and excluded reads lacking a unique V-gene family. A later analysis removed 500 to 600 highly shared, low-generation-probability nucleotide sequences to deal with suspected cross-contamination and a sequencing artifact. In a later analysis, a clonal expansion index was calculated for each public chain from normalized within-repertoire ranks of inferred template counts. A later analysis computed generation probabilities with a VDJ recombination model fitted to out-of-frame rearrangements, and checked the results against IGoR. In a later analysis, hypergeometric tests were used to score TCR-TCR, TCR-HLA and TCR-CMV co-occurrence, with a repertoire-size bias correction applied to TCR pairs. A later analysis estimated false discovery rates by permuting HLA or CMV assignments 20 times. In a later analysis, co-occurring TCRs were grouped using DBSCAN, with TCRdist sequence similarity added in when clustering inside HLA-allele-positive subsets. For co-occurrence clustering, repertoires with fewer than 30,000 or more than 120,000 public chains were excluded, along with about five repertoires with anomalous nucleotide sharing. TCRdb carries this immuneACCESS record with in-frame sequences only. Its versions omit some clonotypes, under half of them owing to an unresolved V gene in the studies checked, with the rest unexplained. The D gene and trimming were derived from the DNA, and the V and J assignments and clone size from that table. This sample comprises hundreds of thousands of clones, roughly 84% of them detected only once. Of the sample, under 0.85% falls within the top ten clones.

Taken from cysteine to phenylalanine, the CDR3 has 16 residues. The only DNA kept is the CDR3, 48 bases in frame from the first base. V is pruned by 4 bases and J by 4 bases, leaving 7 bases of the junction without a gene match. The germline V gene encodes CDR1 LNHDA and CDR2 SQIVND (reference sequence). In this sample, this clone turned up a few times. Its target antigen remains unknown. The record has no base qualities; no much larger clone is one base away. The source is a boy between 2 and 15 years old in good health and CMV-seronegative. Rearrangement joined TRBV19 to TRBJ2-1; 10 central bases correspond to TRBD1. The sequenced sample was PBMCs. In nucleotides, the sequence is TGTGCCAGTAGTAAAGAGGGGACAGGGGTTTACAATGAGCAGTTCTTC. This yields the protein CASSKEGTGVYNEQFF.